This is a list of T cell receptor beta chains from one sample in a study of T cells in narcolepsy. The repertoire was sequenced with immunoSEQ multiplex PCR; TCRdb's copy has only in-frame clones and lacks some. Altogether 35,000 or so clones are present, roughly 88% being singletons, with the ten largest covering approximately 1.5%. The sequenced material came from CD45RA- memory CD4+ T cells from PBMCs. The receptors originated from a human donor with narcolepsy. The CDR3 runs from the conserved cysteine through the conserved F or W.

V gene,CDR3 protein
TRBV2,CASSENRPVITGELFF
TRBV18,CASSHDRANYGYTF
TRBV30,CAWSVGKQGAGKLFF
TRBV9,CASSGTGSGNTIYF
TRBV18,CASSPQETQYF
TRBV5-4,CASSRGNPSTDTQYF
TRBV19,CASSTTGPYGYTF
TRBV11-2,CASSLDWQTYNEQFF
TRBV18,CASSPPGSGYTF
TRBV9,CASSPQPGTSGANTQYF
TRBV27,CASRPHTGQNTEAFF
TRBV11-3,CASSLGGREKLFF
TRBV11-2,CASSLGVDTQYF
TRBV21-1,CASSVNRGKNTEAFF
TRBV11-3,CASSLDSYSTDTQYF
TRBV6-6,CASSYPAGLGTEAFF
TRBV5-8,CASSLADRGTGELFF
TRBV6-5,CASSLTLSGNTIYF
TRBV6-5,CASRGTSGVYEQYF
TRBV14,CASSQGMAGHSYEQYF
TRBV18,CASSPGQTYEQYF
TRBV6-5,CASSYGRHHSYGYTF
TRBV20-1,CSAIQGIEQYF
TRBV4-2,CASRGKSGTQYF
TRBV29-1,CSVRFREYTEAFF
TRBV7-3,CASSPSGAAEAFF
TRBV27,CASKDRPNEKLFF
TRBV13,CASSIRNRDSYNSPLHF
TRBV5-3,CARSLAGQGGECLF
TRBV19,CASRRDSSYNEQFF
TRBV5-8,CASSLGRGHYNEQFF
TRBV25-1,CASSEYTGNEQFF
TRBV13,CASSFAAGPSYEQYF
TRBV30,CAWSPRETQYF
TRBV18,CASSPGGGNEKLFF
TRBV5-1,CASSPGHAEAFF
TRBV7-2,CASSLRTGQARPGELFF
TRBV27,CASSSRTGGPYGYTF
TRBV18,CASSPQPVAGSPLHF
TRBV19,CASSITHKRGPPYNEQFF
TRBV19,CASSPTGFSNQPQHF
TRBV9,CASSEHLTENTEAFF
TRBV4-3,CASSQEGSNNYGYTF
TRBV19,CASSALGRGSTEAFF
TRBV19,CASSLDSGNTIYF
TRBV4-2,CASSQVLYPGRPSSYNSPLHF
TRBV6-6,CASGSDWETQYF
TRBV28,CASSSRDREPKNIQYF
TRBV2,CASSQTGSEAFF
TRBV10-3,CAISVGRPEGTTGELFF
TRBV27,CASGGRTNYGYTF
TRBV5-4,CASSLVGARWQFF